The rows below give T cell receptor beta chains drawn from one sample of a study of T cells in Graves' hyperthyroidism and ophthalmopathy. TCRdb re-derived calls from the multiplex PCR reads in MiXCR, one entry per CDR3 protein. Of around 700,000 distinct CDR3 sequences detected, roughly a sixth appear once; the ten largest clones hold around 15%. Sequencing was performed on blood. Receptors originate from a woman aged 45-60 years with Graves' hyperthyroidism that later progressed to Graves' ophthalmopathy. CDR3s include the opening cysteine and the closing phenylalanine or tryptophan. The D gene is left open where the match is weak. Some rows have no size entry. The others give once, few or many, or a class for an expanded clone.

size: .
D: TRBD1
V: TRBV29-1
J: TRBJ1-5
DNA: TGCAGCGTTGGGGGGGGACAGGGAAATCAGCCCCAGCATTTT
CDR3: CSVGGGQGNQPQHF

size: .
D: .
V: TRBV19
J: TRBJ2-7
DNA: TGTGCCAGTGGCTATGCGGGCCCCTCCTACGAGCAGTACTTC
CDR3: CASGYAGPSYEQYF

size: .
D: .
V: TRBV20-1
J: TRBJ2-7
DNA: TGCAGTGCTCTCCGACCTAGAGGGGGGGGGACTTACGAGCAGTACTTC
CDR3: CSALRPRGGGTYEQYF

size: many
D: TRBD1
V: TRBV6-6
J: TRBJ2-5
DNA: TGTGCCAGCAGTTACCCCCTCGTCCCCACCGGGACAGGGGGGCGCCCGTGGCGAGAGACCCAGTACTTC
CDR3: CASSYPLVPTGTGGRPWRETQYF

size: .
D: .
V: TRBV3-1
J: TRBJ2-2
DNA: TGTGCCAGCAGCCAAGGGGGCCACGGGGAGCTGTTTTTT
CDR3: CASSQGGHGELFF

size: .
D: .
V: TRBV19
J: TRBJ1-5
DNA: TGTGCCAGTAACCCCGAAAATGAAGGCAATCAGCCCCAGCATTTT
CDR3: CASNPENEGNQPQHF

size: few
D: .
V: TRBV20-1
J: TRBJ1-5
DNA: TGCAGTGCTAGAGGTGGCGGATATAGCAATCAGCCCCAGCATTTT
CDR3: CSARGGGYSNQPQHF

size: few
D: TRBD1
V: TRBV29-1
J: TRBJ1-2
DNA: TGCAGCGTTACCGGGACAGGGGCGAGAGGCTACACCTTC
CDR3: CSVTGTGARGYTF

size: .
D: .
V: TRBV7-2
J: TRBJ1-1
DNA: TGTGCCAGCAGCATAAGGGACGGTGAAGCTTTCTTT
CDR3: CASSIRDGEAFF

size: .
D: TRBD1
V: TRBV20-1
J: TRBJ1-3
DNA: TGCAGTGCTGGGGGACAGGGAAACACCATATATTTT
CDR3: CSAGGQGNTIYF